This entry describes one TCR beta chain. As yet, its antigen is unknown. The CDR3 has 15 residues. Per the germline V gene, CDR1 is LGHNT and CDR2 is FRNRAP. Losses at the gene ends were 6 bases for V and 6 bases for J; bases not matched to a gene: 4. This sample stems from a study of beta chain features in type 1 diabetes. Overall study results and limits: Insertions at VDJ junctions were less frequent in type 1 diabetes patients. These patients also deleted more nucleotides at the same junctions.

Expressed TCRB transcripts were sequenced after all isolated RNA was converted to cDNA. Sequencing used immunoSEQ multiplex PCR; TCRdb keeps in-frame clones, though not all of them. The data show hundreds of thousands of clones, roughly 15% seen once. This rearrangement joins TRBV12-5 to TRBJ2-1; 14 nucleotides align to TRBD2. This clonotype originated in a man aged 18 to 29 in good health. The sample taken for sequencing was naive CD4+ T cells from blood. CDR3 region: CASGPGTSGSNEQFF. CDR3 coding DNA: TGTGCTAGTGGCCCCGGGACTAGCGGGAGCAATGAGCAGTTCTTC.